This TCR beta chain is drawn from a study of T-cell memory formation after mild COVID-19. V dropped 7 bases and J dropped 5; count of bases not matched to a gene: 7. CDR3 length: 12 amino acids. Germline V gene sequence: CDR1 SQVTM, CDR2 ANQGSEA. TCRdb reanalysed the 5' RACE reads using MiXCR and keeps one entry per CDR3 protein. The sample has 300,000 to 350,000 distinct CDR3 sequences; around 19% are singletons. The rearrangement uses TRBV29-1 and TRBJ2-7, with 8 bases aligning to TRBD1. The origin of this receptor is a man younger than 30 who had mild COVID-19 (a few samples of this study predate the infection). Cell type and time point are not known. What was sequenced was PBMCs or a T cell subset sorted from them (not recorded which). The CDR3: CSGTTDRDEQYF. CDR3 DNA: TGCAGCGGCACGACGGACAGGGACGAGCAGTACTTC.